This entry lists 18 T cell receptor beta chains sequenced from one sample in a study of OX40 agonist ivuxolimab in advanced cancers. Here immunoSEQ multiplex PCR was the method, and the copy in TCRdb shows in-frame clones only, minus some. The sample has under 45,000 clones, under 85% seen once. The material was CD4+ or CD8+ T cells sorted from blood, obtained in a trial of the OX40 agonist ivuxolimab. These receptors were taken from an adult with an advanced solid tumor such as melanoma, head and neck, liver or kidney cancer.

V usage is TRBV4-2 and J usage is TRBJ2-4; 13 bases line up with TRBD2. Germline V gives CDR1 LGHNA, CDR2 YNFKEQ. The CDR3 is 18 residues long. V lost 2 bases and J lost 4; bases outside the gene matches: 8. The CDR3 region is CASSQRTSGSLTKNIQYF. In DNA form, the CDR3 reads TGTGCCAGCAGCCAAAGGACTAGCGGGAGCTTGACAAAAAACATTCAGTACTTC.

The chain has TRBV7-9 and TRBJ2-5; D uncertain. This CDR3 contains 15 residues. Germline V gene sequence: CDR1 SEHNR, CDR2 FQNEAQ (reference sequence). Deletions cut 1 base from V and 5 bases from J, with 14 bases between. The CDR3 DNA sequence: TGTGCCAGCAGCTTAGGGAAGGGCCTTAGTGAGACCCAGTACTTC. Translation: CASSLGKGLSETQYF.

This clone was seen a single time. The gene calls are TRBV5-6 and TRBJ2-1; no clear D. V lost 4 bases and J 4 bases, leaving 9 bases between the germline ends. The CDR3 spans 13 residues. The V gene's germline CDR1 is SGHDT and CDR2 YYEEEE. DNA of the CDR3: TGTGCCAGCAGCCACGGGCCGTACAATGAGCAGTTCTTC. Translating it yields CASSHGPYNEQFF.

The CDR3 region is CASSLGDRTKETQYF. CDR3 DNA: TGTGCCAGCAGCTTAGGGGACAGGACTAAAGAGACCCAGTACTTC. This chain links TRBV5-8 with TRBJ2-5; 8 positions agree with TRBD1. Germline values: CDR1 SGHTS, CDR2 YDEGEE. Unmatched junction bases numbered 6, after V lost 2 bases and J lost 3 bases. CDR3 length: 15 residues.

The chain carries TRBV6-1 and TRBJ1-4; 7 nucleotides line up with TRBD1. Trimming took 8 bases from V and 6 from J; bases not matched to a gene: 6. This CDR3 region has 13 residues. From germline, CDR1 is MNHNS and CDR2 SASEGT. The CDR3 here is CASQRQGHEKLFF. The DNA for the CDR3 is TGTGCCAGCCAACGACAGGGTCATGAAAAACTGTTTTTT.

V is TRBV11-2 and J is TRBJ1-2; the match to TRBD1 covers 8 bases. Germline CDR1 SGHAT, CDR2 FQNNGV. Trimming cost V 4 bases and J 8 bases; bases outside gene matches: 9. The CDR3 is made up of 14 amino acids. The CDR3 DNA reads TGTGCCAGCAGCTCCGGGACAGGTTTAGGAGGCTACACCTTC. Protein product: CASSSGTGLGGYTF.

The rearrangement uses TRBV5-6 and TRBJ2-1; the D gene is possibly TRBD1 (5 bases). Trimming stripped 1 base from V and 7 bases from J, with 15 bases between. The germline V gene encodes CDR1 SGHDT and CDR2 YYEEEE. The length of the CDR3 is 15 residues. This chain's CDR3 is CASSLKRLQANEQFF. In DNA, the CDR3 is TGTGCCAGCAGCTTGAAAAGGCTACAGGCTAATGAGCAGTTCTTC.

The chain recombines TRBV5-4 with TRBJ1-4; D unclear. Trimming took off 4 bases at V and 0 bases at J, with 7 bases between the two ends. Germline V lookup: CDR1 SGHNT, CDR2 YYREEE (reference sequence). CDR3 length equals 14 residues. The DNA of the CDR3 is TGTGCCAGCAGCGAGAGTGCAACTAATGAAAAACTGTTTTTT. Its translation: CASSESATNEKLFF.

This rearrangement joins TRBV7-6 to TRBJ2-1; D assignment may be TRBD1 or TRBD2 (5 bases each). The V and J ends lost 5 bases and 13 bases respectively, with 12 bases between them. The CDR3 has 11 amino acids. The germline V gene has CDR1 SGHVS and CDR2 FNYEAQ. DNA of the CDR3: TGTGCCAGCAGCCGGGACCTGGATCAGTTCTTC. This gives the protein CASSRDLDQFF.

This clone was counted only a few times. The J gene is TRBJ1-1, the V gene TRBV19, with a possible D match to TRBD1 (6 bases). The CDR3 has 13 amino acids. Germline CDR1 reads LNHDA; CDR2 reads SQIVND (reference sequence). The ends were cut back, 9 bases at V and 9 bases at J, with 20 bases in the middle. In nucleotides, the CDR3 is TGTGCCAGCAAGTACGCGGATGGGGACAAAGCTTTCTTT. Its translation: CASKYADGDKAFF.

As DNA, the CDR3 is TGCGCCAGCAGCTTGGAGGACAGCTCGGGGGATACGCAGTATTTT. Translating gives CASSLEDSSGDTQYF. This chain links TRBV5-1 with TRBJ2-3; tentatively, D is TRBD1 (6 bases). Germline lookup yields CDR1 SGHRS and CDR2 YFSETQ. The V end lost 0 bases, the J end lost 6 bases, and 14 bases lay between the germline ends. The CDR3 sequence is 15 residues long.

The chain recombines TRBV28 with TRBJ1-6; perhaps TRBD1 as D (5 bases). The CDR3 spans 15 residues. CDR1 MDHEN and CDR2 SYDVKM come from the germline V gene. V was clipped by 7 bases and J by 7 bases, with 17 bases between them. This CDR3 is CASMETRDANSPLHF. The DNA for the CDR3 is TGTGCCAGCATGGAGACCCGGGACGCCAATTCACCCCTCCACTTT.

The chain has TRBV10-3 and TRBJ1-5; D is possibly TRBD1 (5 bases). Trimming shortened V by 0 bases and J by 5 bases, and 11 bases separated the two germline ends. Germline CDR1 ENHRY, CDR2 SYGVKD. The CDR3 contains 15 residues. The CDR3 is CAISESFGGDQPQHF. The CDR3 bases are TGTGCCATCAGTGAGTCGTTTGGAGGGGATCAGCCCCAGCATTTT.

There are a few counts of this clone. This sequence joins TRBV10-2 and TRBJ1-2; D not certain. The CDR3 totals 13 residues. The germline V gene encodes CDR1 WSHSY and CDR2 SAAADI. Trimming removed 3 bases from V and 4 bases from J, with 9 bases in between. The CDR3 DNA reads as TGCGCCAGCAGTGACAGACTCTTCTATGGCTACACCTTC. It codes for CASSDRLFYGYTF.

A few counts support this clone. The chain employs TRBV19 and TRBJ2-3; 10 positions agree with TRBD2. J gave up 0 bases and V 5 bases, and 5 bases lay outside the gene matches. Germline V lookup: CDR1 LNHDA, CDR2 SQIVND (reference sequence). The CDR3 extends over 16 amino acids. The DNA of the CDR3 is TGTGCCAGTAGTGATCTAGCGGGAGTTAGCACAGATACGCAGTATTTT. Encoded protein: CASSDLAGVSTDTQYF.

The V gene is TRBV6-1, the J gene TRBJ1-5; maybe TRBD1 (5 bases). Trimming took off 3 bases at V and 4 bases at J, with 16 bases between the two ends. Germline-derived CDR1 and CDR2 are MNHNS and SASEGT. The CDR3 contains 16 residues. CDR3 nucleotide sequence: TGTGCCAGCAGTGACCCGTTAGGGGCGATAAATCAGCCCCAGCATTTT. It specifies CASSDPLGAINQPQHF.

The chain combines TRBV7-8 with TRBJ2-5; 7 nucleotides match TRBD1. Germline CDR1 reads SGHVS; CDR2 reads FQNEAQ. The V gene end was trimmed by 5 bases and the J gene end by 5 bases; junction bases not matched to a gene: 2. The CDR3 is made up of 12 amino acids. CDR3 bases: TGTGCCAGCAGCCAGGGGGAGGAGACCCAGTACTTC. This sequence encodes CASSQGEETQYF.

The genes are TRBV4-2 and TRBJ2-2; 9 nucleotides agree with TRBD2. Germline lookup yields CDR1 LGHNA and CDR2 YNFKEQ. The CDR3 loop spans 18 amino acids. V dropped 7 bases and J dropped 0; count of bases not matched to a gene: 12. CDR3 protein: CASTPGASGASNTGELFF. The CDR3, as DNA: TGTGCCAGCACGCCCGGAGCTAGCGGGGCTTCGAACACCGGGGAGCTGTTTTTT.